What follows are 21 T cell receptor beta chains derived from one specimen sequenced in a study of T-cell reconstitution after alpha-beta-depleted transplantation in children (dated by TCRdb to about 2016). The treatment or condition label on this specimen signifies: allogeneic hematopoietic cell transplantation with graft depleted of TCRalphabeta T cells and CD19 B cells. The library was generated by PCR. TCRdb names Illumina HiSeq 2500 as the instrument used. Molecular barcoding was employed in the preparation of TCR libraries, with unique molecular identifiers being used to normalize TCRbeta repertoire quantification. TCRdb reran the public reads through fastp at Q25 and MiXCR, keeping productive beta chains. Rows are unified per CDR3 protein, each entry keeping the most common DNA and genes. The sample data list over 150,000 distinct CDR3 sequences, and approximately 6.9% of these were observed just once. Together, the top ten hold approximately 6% of the sample.

The material sequenced was PBMCs, taken before TCRalphabeta/CD19-depleted stem cell transplant. Source of these receptors: a boy younger than 10 with acute lymphoblastic leukemia, due to receive a stem cell transplant.

V gene TRBV6-5 combines with J gene TRBJ2-7, with D tentatively TRBD1 (6 bases). The CDR3 extends over 11 amino acids. From germline, CDR1 is MNHEY and CDR2 SVGAGI. V was clipped by 4 bases and J by 9 bases, with 10 bases between them. The CDR3 spells CASSSGVWQYF. The CDR3 DNA reads TGTGCCAGCAGTTCAGGGGTGTGGCAGTACTTC.

This clonotype was picked up many times. The V gene is TRBV11-2, the J gene TRBJ2-7; weak D call: TRBD2 (6 bases). Trimming shortened V by 2 bases and J by 4 bases, and 12 bases separated the two germline ends. Germline V gene sequence: CDR1 SGHAT, CDR2 FQNNGV. This CDR3 region has 14 residues. Here the CDR3 reads CASSLTDGGYEQYF. The CDR3 DNA reads as TGTGCCAGCAGCTTAACCGACGGGGGTTACGAGCAGTACTTC. The variable domain in full, completed from reference TRBV11-2 and TRBJ2-7, reads EAGVAQSPRYKIIEKRQSVAFWCNPISGHATLYWYQQILGQGPKLLIQFQNNGVVDDSQLPKDRFSAERLKGVDSTLKIQPAKLEDSAVYLCASSLTDGGYEQYFGPGTRLTVT.

The gene calls are TRBV7-9 and TRBJ2-7, with D maybe TRBD2 (7 bases). This CDR3 region has 13 residues. Trimming removed 5 bases at V and 5 bases at J, with 13 bases between. Per germline, CDR1 SEHNR and CDR2 FQNEAQ (reference sequence). In DNA form, the CDR3 reads TGTGCCAGCAGCCCGGAGGGGGGGGACGAGCAGTACTTC. Protein sequence: CASSPEGGDEQYF.

This clonotype was observed a handful of times. The chain uses TRBV7-9 and TRBJ2-3, with D perhaps TRBD2 (7 bases). The V gene lost 5 bases and the J gene lost 2 bases, with 17 bases spanning the gap. The CDR3 runs 16 residues. CDR1 is SEHNR and CDR2 is FQNEAQ in the germline V gene (reference sequence). The CDR3 nucleotides read TGTGCCAGCAGCCCGATAAGGGGGGGAACCACAGATACGCAGTATTTT. It encodes CASSPIRGGTTDTQYF. Filled out from reference TRBV7-9 and TRBJ2-3, the complete variable domain reads DTGVSQNPRHKITKRGQNVTFRCDPISEHNRLYWYRQTLGQGPEFLTYFQNEAQLEKSRLLSDRFSAERPKGSFSTLEIQRTEQGDSAMYLCASSPIRGGTTDTQYFGPGTRLTVL.

This clonotype has at least ten counts. CDR3 in amino acids: CASSLAASGSYNEQFF. CDR3 DNA: TGCGCCAGCAGCTTGGCGGCTAGCGGGTCCTACAATGAGCAGTTCTTC. The chain employs TRBV5-1 and TRBJ2-1, with TRBD2 matching 8 bases. Trimming took 0 bases from V and 1 from J; bases not matched to a gene: 3. The germline gives CDR1 SGHRS, CDR2 YFSETQ. CDR3 length: 16 amino acids.

Worth noting for this clonotype: A read error may be the cause here, since a much bigger clone is one base away. V gene TRBV27 combines with J gene TRBJ2-1, with D unclear. CDR3 length equals 11 residues. The V gene's germline CDR1 is MNHEY and CDR2 SMNVEV (reference sequence). DNA of the CDR3: TGTGCCAGCAGGGACCTCAATGAGGAGTTCTTC. Amino acid sequence: CASRDLNEEFF.

This clonotype was picked up many times. The genes are TRBV18 and TRBJ2-7; D remains ambiguous. Trimming took off 6 bases at V and 2 bases at J, with 26 bases between the two ends. Germline CDR1 and CDR2: KGHSH and LQKENI. This CDR3 contains 18 residues. This CDR3 reads CASSLIETAPGSPYEQYF. The DNA of the CDR3 is TGTGCCAGCTCCCTAATCGAGACGGCCCCCGGATCCCCCTACGAGCAGTACTTC. Looking up the rest from reference TRBV18 and TRBJ2-7 gives the full variable domain: NAGVMQNPRHLVRRRGQEARLRCSPMKGHSHVYWYRQLPEEGLKFMVYLQKENIIDESGMPKERFSAEFPKEGPSILRIQQVVRGDSAAYFCASSLIETAPGSPYEQYFGPGTRLTVT.

This clonotype was counted at least ten times. The chain links TRBV7-8 to TRBJ2-4; D may be TRBD2 (5 bases). Germline V gene sequence: CDR1 SGHVS, CDR2 FQNEAQ. Trimming shortened V by 5 bases and J by 1 base, and 27 bases separated the two germline ends. The CDR3 is 20 amino acids. CDR3 sequence (DNA): TGTGCCAGCAGCCCTCCTCTTACGGGTTCCTCGGGGTGGGCCAAAAACATTCAGTACTTC. Amino acid sequence: CASSPPLTGSSGWAKNIQYF. The full variable domain, completed using reference TRBV7-8 and TRBJ2-4, is GAGVSQSPRYKVAKRGQDVALRCDPISGHVSLFWYQQALGQGPEFLTYFQNEAQLDKSGLPSDRFFAERPEGSVSTLKIQRTQQEDSAVYLCASSPPLTGSSGWAKNIQYFGAGTRLSVL.

About this clonotype: Lacking the conserved final phenylalanine or tryptophan, this CDR3 likely reflects a read error. The J gene is TRBJ2-1, the V gene TRBV11-2; TRBD2 might be the D (6 bases). Trimming left V 1 base short and J 7 bases short, with 11 bases between. This CDR3 region has 14 residues. Per the germline V gene, CDR1 is SGHAT and CDR2 is FQNNGV. DNA of the CDR3: TGTGCCAGCAGCTTAGCGGGAGCGTCGAATGAGCAGTTCTAC. This translates into CASSLAGASNEQFY.

This clonotype occurred many times. The CDR3 is CSAPGLAEGGENIQYF. The CDR3 DNA reads TGCAGTGCCCCGGGACTAGCGGAGGGGGGGGAAAACATTCAGTACTTC. V and J are TRBV20-1 and TRBJ2-4; 11 bases agree with TRBD2. V shed 6 bases and J 5 bases; nucleotides not matched to a gene: 12. In germline, CDR1 is DFQATT, CDR2 SNEGSKA (reference sequence). The length of the CDR3 is 16 residues.

This clonotype was observed many times. With a much larger clone just one base away, this may be a read error. The V gene is TRBV28, the J gene TRBJ2-3; a possible D gene is TRBD2 (5 bases). The CDR3 is 11 residues long. Germline CDR1 MDHEN, CDR2 SYDVKM. V lost 4 bases, J lost 6 bases, and 5 bases lay in between. The CDR3 DNA sequence: TGTGCCAGCAGTTGGGAGGATACGCAGTATTTT. It yields the protein CASSWEDTQYF.

V is TRBV24-1 and J is TRBJ2-1; TRBD2 matches 7 bases. The CDR3 is made up of 16 amino acids. Germline V gene data show CDR1 as KGHDR and CDR2 as SFDVKD. Trimming at V came to 0 bases and at J to 7 bases, leaving 8 bases not matched to a gene. The CDR3 is CATSDLRGERVNEQFF. The CDR3 region has the DNA TGTGCCACCAGTGATTTGCGGGGGGAACGAGTAAATGAGCAGTTCTTC.

The chain links TRBV7-2 to TRBJ1-5, with D unresolved. Germline values: CDR1 SGHTA, CDR2 FQGNSA. This CDR3 has 13 amino acids. Trimming left V 6 bases short and J 7 bases short, with 13 bases between. CDR3 amino acids: CASSDWAGQPQHF. In DNA form, the CDR3 reads TGTGCCAGCAGTGACTGGGCGGGCCAGCCCCAGCATTTT.

This clonotype showed up many times. V usage is TRBV20-1 and J usage is TRBJ2-5; a weak D match, TRBD1 (6 bases). Deletions cut 0 bases from V and 7 bases from J, with 15 bases between. Germline V gene data show CDR1 as DFQATT and CDR2 as SNEGSKA (reference sequence). The CDR3 totals 14 residues. In DNA, the CDR3 is TGCAGTGCTAGAGACAGGGGAAGCTCTATGACCCAGTACTTC. This translates into CSARDRGSSMTQYF.

The chain carries TRBV2 and TRBJ2-1; 11 nucleotides line up with TRBD2. V dropped 11 bases and J dropped 0; count of bases not matched to a gene: 18. The CDR3 runs to 19 residues. Germline loops: CDR1 SNHLY, CDR2 FYNNEI. The DNA for the CDR3 is TGTGCCTTCACCCCCAGACTAGCGGGAAGTAGCGGCTCCTACAATGAGCAGTTCTTC. Translated, it gives CAFTPRLAGSSGSYNEQFF.

The rearrangement joins TRBV7-2 to TRBJ2-7; 9 bases line up with TRBD1. Germline lookup yields CDR1 SGHTA and CDR2 FQGNSA. The V segment lost 8 bases and the J segment 0 bases; nucleotides outside the gene matches: 8. The CDR3 runs to 15 residues. The CDR3, as DNA: TGTGCCAGCCATGCACCGGGACAGGGCTCCTACGAGCAGTACTTC. It translates to CASHAPGQGSYEQYF.

This clonotype appeared many times. The genes are TRBV28 and TRBJ2-1; possibly TRBD1 for D (6 bases). From germline, CDR1 is MDHEN and CDR2 SYDVKM. The CDR3 covers 16 residues. V lost 3 bases to trimming and J lost 1 base, with 13 bases between them. CDR3 protein: CASSLGPRGSYNEQFF. The CDR3 DNA reads TGTGCCAGCAGTTTGGGTCCAAGGGGGTCCTACAATGAGCAGTTCTTC.

This clonotype occurred many times. V gene TRBV11-2 combines with J gene TRBJ1-1; TRBD1 matches 8 bases. The germline gives CDR1 SGHAT, CDR2 FQNNGV. The CDR3 is made up of 18 amino acids. With 1 base clipped from V and 3 bases from J, the junction kept 13 bases outside the gene matches. CDR3: CASSLGPAWTGSDTEAFF. CDR3 bases: TGTGCCAGCAGCTTAGGTCCAGCCTGGACAGGGTCTGACACTGAAGCTTTCTTT.

This clonotype was counted only a few times. The J gene is TRBJ2-4, the V gene TRBV6-2 or TRBV6-3; D ambiguous. Trimming stripped 2 bases from V and 2 bases from J, with 7 bases between. Per germline, CDR1 MNHEY and CDR2 SVGEGT. This CDR3 is built from 14 residues. CDR3 residues: CASSYRHPKNIQYF. CDR3 DNA: TGTGCCAGCAGTTACCGACACCCCAAAAACATTCAGTACTTC.

This clonotype has ten or more counts. The chain recombines TRBV12-3 or TRBV12-4 with TRBJ1-6; D is perhaps TRBD1 (5 bases). The V and J ends lost 4 bases and 6 bases respectively, with 16 bases between them. CDR3 length equals 16 residues. In DNA form, the CDR3 reads TGTGCCAGCAGTTCCCCCGGCGGGGCAGGTAATTCACCCCTCCACTTT. Translation: CASSSPGGAGNSPLHF.

Many counts were recorded for this clonotype. The V call is TRBV30, the J call TRBJ2-1; no clear D. Trimming shortened V by 6 bases and J by 8 bases, and 8 bases separated the two germline ends. Germline CDR1 GTSNPN, CDR2 SVGIG (reference sequence). This CDR3 spans 10 amino acids. This CDR3 reads CACCRDEQFF. The DNA for the CDR3 is TGTGCCTGCTGTAGGGATGAGCAGTTCTTC.